This T cell receptor beta chain was identified during a study of early T cells in non-severe SARS-CoV-2 infection. Germline trimming cut 2 bases from V and 1 base from J; bases unmatched to any gene: 6. Germline V gene lookup returns CDR1 SGHTS and CDR2 YDEGEE. CDR3 length: 17 amino acids. Many counts were recorded for this clonotype. Each cDNA molecule carried a unique molecular identifier. TCRdb reprocessed the 5' RACE reads via MiXCR and lists one record per CDR3 protein. The table lists fewer than 45,000 distinct CDR3 sequences, around 6% of them singletons. Sequenced sample: whole blood. The chain uses TRBV5-8 and TRBJ2-2; 9 bases are a match to TRBD2. The sequence was collected from an adult who was a healthcare worker with PCR-confirmed SARS-CoV-2 infection or an uninfected control (not recorded which). The CDR3 DNA reads TGTGCCAGCAGCTTAACCCGACTAGCGGTGAACACCGGGGAGCTGTTTTTT. Amino acid sequence: CASSLTRLAVNTGELFF. The full variable domain, in which reference TRBV5-8 and TRBJ2-2 provide the parts outside the CDR3, is EAGVTQSPTHLIKTRGQQATLRCSPISGHTSVYWYQQALGLGLQFLLWYDEGEERNRGNFPPRFSGRQFPNYSSELNVNALELEDSALYLCASSLTRLAVNTGELFFGEGSRLTVL.